This entry features one TCR beta chain sequence. Its antigen is still unknown. The sample is drawn from a study of T cells in Graves' hyperthyroidism and ophthalmopathy. This CDR3 is built from 14 residues. Germline loops: CDR1 SQVTM, CDR2 ANQGSEA. V lost 0 bases and J lost 6, with 12 bases in between. From RNA transcripts, TCR beta CDR3 regions were amplified. Initially, a first-round RT-PCR of the TCR CDR3 employed the HTBI primer set. TCRdb independently ran MiXCR on the multiplex PCR reads; one entry per CDR3 protein. The sample has roughly 840,000 distinct CDR3 sequences, roughly 40% seen once. Findings of the study overall: The model foresaw ophthalmopathy a median roughly 6 months prior to onset.

Sequencing was performed on blood. The chain has TRBV29-1 and TRBJ2-1; tentatively, D is TRBD2 (6 bases). This receptor was obtained from a man between 18 and 35 years old with Graves' hyperthyroidism. The CDR3 DNA sequence: TGCAGCGTTGAAGAAGGAGGGGCTGCCAATGAGCAGTTCTTC. Its protein is CSVEEGGAANEQFF.